This T cell receptor beta chain came from a study of response to subunit inactivated influenza vaccine. Of note for this clonotype: Its matching antigen is unknown.

Study-level findings and limits: Researchers suggested that each seasonal influenza vaccination recruits few new T cells.

Germline CDR1 is SEHNR and CDR2 is FQNEAQ (reference sequence). With V trimmed by 7 bases and J by 1 base, 4 bases remained unmatched. The CDR3 has 14 amino acids. TCRdb independently ran MiXCR on the RT-PCR reads; one entry per CDR3 protein. The data contain roughly 500,000 distinct CDR3 sequences, roughly 25% of them singletons. The TCR comes from a man aged 45 to 65 who received an inactivated influenza vaccine. Sequenced material: CD4+ T cells sorted from PBMCs, taken about 5 days after vaccination. The chain combines TRBV7-9 with TRBJ2-7, with TRBD2 identical over 10 bases. The CDR3 region is CASTKAGGSYEQYF. In DNA, the CDR3 is TGTGCCAGCACCAAAGCGGGAGGGTCCTACGAGCAGTACTTC.